This note documents a single T cell receptor (beta chain) sequence. The CDR3 consists of 16 residues. Germline CDR1 MNHEY, CDR2 SVGAGI. With V trimmed by 2 bases and J by 4 bases, 8 bases remained unmatched. Sequencing used immunoSEQ multiplex PCR; TCRdb keeps in-frame clones, though not all of them. Among roughly 64,000 clones listed, approximately 90% were seen once. These data originate in a study of control samples from healthy donors and cancer patients. The chain uses TRBV6-5 and TRBJ2-5; TRBD2 aligns across 9 bases. The receptor was derived from a woman aged 50 to 65 with colorectal cancer. Sequencing was carried out using PBMCs. CDR3 region: CASSYPSGDPRETQYF. The CDR3 nucleotides read TGTGCCAGCAGTTACCCTAGCGGGGACCCCCGAGAGACCCAGTACTTC.